This is a list of T cell receptor beta chains from one sample in a study of beta chain features in type 1 diabetes. Sequenced by immunoSEQ multiplex PCR; TCRdb stores in-frame clones only, minus some. The data hold 810,000 or so clones, with roughly 17% observed a single time. Sequenced sample: naive CD4+ T cells from blood. The receptor source for this set is a young woman in good health. Each CDR3 is given with its conserved first and last residue.

>TRBJ1-1|TRBV6-6
CASLGQVGRTEAFF
>TRBJ2-1|TRBV5-1
CASSPVVAARNEQFF
>TRBJ2-1|TRBV5-1
CASSFSRAGNNEQFF
>TRBJ2-5|TRBV7-9
CASSLPFETQYF
>TRBJ2-3|TRBV4-3
CASSQDLPPGPSTDTQYF
>TRBJ2-7|TRBV9
CASSVLPGQGNEQYF
>TRBJ2-7|TRBV5-1
CASSSTLSSYEQYF
>TRBJ2-3|TRBV25-1
CASSTSGSTDTQYF
>TRBJ2-5|TRBV14
CASSQGVVLIRGLGPNRKEETQYF
>TRBJ2-7|TRBV27
CASSLSAPGRLAGGYEQYF
>TRBJ1-2|TRBV9
CASSVDANYGYTF
>TRBJ2-3|TRBV7-2
CASSLAPKDTQYF
>TRBJ2-2|TRBV9
CASSVLWLSGTGELFF
>TRBJ2-1|TRBV5-1
CASSLSAGVRLEQFF
>TRBJ2-1|TRBV4-3
CASSQDPDSNEQFF
>TRBJ2-5|TRBV10-3
CAISEKGARETQYF
>TRBJ1-1|TRBV10-3
CAISPARANTEAFF
>TRBJ2-3|TRBV18
CASSPRSSGTATDTQYF
>TRBJ2-7|TRBV10-3
CAIKGGGIEQYF
>TRBJ2-2|TRBV7-9
CASSRWGTSTGELFF
>TRBJ1-2|TRBV2
CASSEGTVDRGIGTF
>TRBJ2-7|TRBV7-9
CASSLALGTRTYEQYF
>TRBJ2-1|TRBV5-1
CASRQDYLYYNEQFF
>TRBJ2-2|TRBV28
CASSEYRDTGELFF
>TRBJ1-2|TRBV5-1
CASSSQGAVLYGYTF
>TRBJ2-2|TRBV7-3
CASSPNRGELFF
>TRBJ1-3|TRBV2
CASSGGNSGNTIYF